Each of the 28 T cell receptor beta chains below was sequenced from the same sample in a study of a mutant IDH1 vaccine in newly diagnosed glioma. Measured with immunoSEQ multiplex PCR; TCRdb has only the in-frame clones, and not every one. The sample lists 9,500 to 12,000 clones, more than 75% occurring once. This sample's time point: week 5, during vaccination. Each dose of the vaccine consisted of 300 ug of mutant IDH1 20-mer peptide, with topical imiquimod. For these TCRs, the target antigens are not known. The sample in question was PBMCs, obtained from a glioma patient whose treatment included an IDH1 peptide vaccine. The receptors come from a woman in her thirties or forties with glioma. Some clones in this sample may be carry-over from other donors' samples.

This chain connects TRBV7-9 to TRBJ2-7; possibly TRBD1 for D (6 bases). Germline CDR1 and CDR2: SEHNR and FQNEAQ (reference sequence). Deletions cut 5 bases from V and 2 bases from J, with 13 bases between. This CDR3 has 14 amino acids. This chain's CDR3 is CASSDNRAPYEQYF. The CDR3 DNA reads TGTGCCAGCAGCGATAACAGGGCCCCCTACGAGCAGTACTTC.

The chain is built from TRBV7-9 and TRBJ1-1, with D possibly TRBD1 on 5 matching bases. The CDR3 has 16 residues. Germline V gene data show CDR1 as SEHNR and CDR2 as FQNEAQ (reference sequence). With 1 base removed from V and 5 bases from J, the gap between germline ends came to 17 bases. CDR3 region: CASSLDSQSGWTEAFF. CDR3 sequence (DNA): TGTGCCAGCAGCTTAGATAGCCAGTCAGGGTGGACTGAAGCTTTCTTT. The full variable domain, with the rest looked up from reference TRBV7-9 and TRBJ1-1, is DTGVSQNPRHKITKRGQNVTFRCDPISEHNRLYWYRQTLGQGPEFLTYFQNEAQLEKSRLLSDRFSAERPKGSFSTLEIQRTEQGDSAMYLCASSLDSQSGWTEAFFGQGTRLTVV.

This chain's CDR3 is CAWRADRSSYEQYF. DNA for the CDR3: TGTGCCTGGAGGGCGGACAGGAGCTCCTACGAGCAGTACTTC. V and J are TRBV30 and TRBJ2-7; 7 nucleotides align to TRBD1. The length of the CDR3 is 14 residues. V shed 3 bases and J 0 bases; nucleotides not matched to a gene: 5. Germline V gene data show CDR1 as GTSNPN and CDR2 as SVGIG (reference sequence).

The chain is built from TRBV6-6 and TRBJ2-4; 12 nucleotides match TRBD2. Per germline, CDR1 MNHNY and CDR2 SVGAGI (reference sequence). Trimming removed 8 bases from V and 7 bases from J; junction bases left unmatched: 12. This CDR3 spans 16 amino acids. The CDR3 DNA reads TGTGCCAGCGGGGGGCTAGCGGGAGGGCCGGGGAACATTCAGTACTTC. Protein sequence: CASGGLAGGPGNIQYF.

The count of this clone is one. J is TRBJ1-4 and V is TRBV18; unclear D gene. Germline V gives CDR1 KGHSH, CDR2 LQKENI. Deletions cut 3 bases from V and 5 bases from J, with 7 bases between. The CDR3 sequence is 13 residues long. DNA of the CDR3: TGTGCCAGCTCACCGCAGGCAAATGAAAAACTGTTTTTT. Amino acid sequence: CASSPQANEKLFF.

The rearrangement joins TRBV6-5 to TRBJ2-7; 9 bases map to TRBD1. This CDR3 is built from 14 residues. Germline values: CDR1 MNHEY, CDR2 SVGAGI. The ends lost 6 bases at V and 3 bases at J; junction bases unmatched: 6. The CDR3 sequence: CASRPGTGFYEQYF. The CDR3 coding sequence is TGTGCCAGCAGGCCCGGGACAGGGTTCTACGAGCAGTACTTC.

The gene calls are TRBV4-1 and TRBJ1-3, with TRBD1 matching 7 bases. Germline trimming cut 1 base from V and 4 bases from J; bases unmatched to any gene: 4. The CDR3 runs to 15 residues. Germline CDR1 reads MGHRA; CDR2 reads YSYEKL. CDR3 nucleotides: TGCGCCAGCAGCCAAGTAACAGGGGTAGGAAACACCATATATTTT. The encoded protein is CASSQVTGVGNTIYF.

This sequence joins TRBV5-6 and TRBJ2-5; D is possibly TRBD2 (6 bases). This CDR3 comprises 15 residues. Trimming took off 2 bases at V and 5 bases at J, with 16 bases between the two ends. Germline values: CDR1 SGHDT, CDR2 YYEEEE. The DNA of the CDR3 is TGTGCCAGCAGCTTAAGGACCGGGGGTGGGGAGACCCAGTACTTC. Its translation: CASSLRTGGGETQYF.

This sequence joins TRBV4-1 and TRBJ1-2; 7 bases line up with TRBD1. The V gene end was trimmed by 1 base and the J gene end by 4 bases; junction bases not matched to a gene: 9. CDR1 MGHRA and CDR2 YSYEKL come from the germline V gene. The CDR3 extends over 16 amino acids. The CDR3 here is CASSQGGGGAGYGYTF. The CDR3 DNA reads TGCGCCAGCAGCCAAGGTGGAGGGGGCGCTGGCTATGGCTACACCTTC.

This rearrangement joins TRBV28 to TRBJ1-4, with TRBD1 matching over 8 bases. Unmatched junction bases numbered 15, after V lost 5 bases and J lost 7 bases. Germline V lookup: CDR1 MDHEN, CDR2 SYDVKM. The CDR3 length is 17 residues. The CDR3 DNA reads as TGTGCCAGCAGTCTATTAGCGGCGGGACAGGATACTGAAAAACTGTTTTTT. Protein product: CASSLLAAGQDTEKLFF.

V is TRBV13 and J is TRBJ1-3; TRBD1 might be the D (5 bases). This CDR3 has 17 amino acids. Trimming removed 5 bases from V and 0 bases from J, with 17 bases in between. CDR1 is PRHDT, CDR2 FYEKMQ, per germline (reference sequence). This chain's CDR3 is CASSPGRRAISGNTIYF. CDR3 DNA: TGTGCCAGCAGCCCTGGCCGCAGGGCCATCTCTGGAAACACCATATATTTT.

Only a few counts were recorded for this clone. The CDR3 DNA is TGTGCCAGCAGTGGACAGGGGGCGATCCGCGAAAAACTGTTTTTT. Translated: CASSGQGAIREKLFF. The V gene is TRBV6-5, the J gene TRBJ1-4, with 11 bases fitting TRBD1. The germline V gene has CDR1 MNHEY and CDR2 SVGAGI. The CDR3 sequence is 15 residues long. The ends lost 5 bases at V and 8 bases at J; junction bases unmatched: 7.

In DNA form, the CDR3 reads TGTGCCAGCAGTGACAGGGAGACAGATACGCAGTATTTT. Encoded protein: CASSDRETDTQYF. The gene calls are TRBV6-4 and TRBJ2-3, with D possibly TRBD2 on 5 matching bases. V was pared by 2 bases and J by 3 bases, with 6 bases between. CDR3 length equals 13 residues. Germline CDR1 and CDR2: MRHNA and SNTAGT.

This clone was observed once. The chain has TRBV11-2 and TRBJ2-7, with a weak D call TRBD1 (5 bases). The CDR3 extends over 14 amino acids. With 3 bases removed from V and 1 base from J, the gap between germline ends came to 10 bases. Germline V gene data show CDR1 as SGHAT and CDR2 as FQNNGV. The CDR3 spells CASSFPRESYEQYF. In nucleotides, the CDR3 is TGTGCCAGCAGCTTTCCCAGGGAATCCTACGAGCAGTACTTC.

V is TRBV28 and J is TRBJ1-5; 9 nucleotides agree with TRBD1. This CDR3 has 16 residues. The V gene end was trimmed by 1 base and the J gene end by 4 bases; junction bases not matched to a gene: 5. Germline lookup yields CDR1 MDHEN and CDR2 SYDVKM. This CDR3 is CASSLLGTGLNQPQHF. The CDR3 nucleotides are TGTGCCAGCAGTTTATTGGGGACAGGGCTGAATCAGCCCCAGCATTTT.

V and J are TRBV30 and TRBJ1-4, with 11 bases matching TRBD1. CDR1 and CDR2 (germline): GTSNPN, SVGIG (reference sequence). The CDR3 is made up of 14 amino acids. V lost 4 bases to trimming and J lost 8 bases; unmatched junction nucleotides: 6. CDR3 loop: CAWTTGQGEEKLFF. Here the CDR3 DNA reads TGTGCCTGGACCACGGGACAGGGGGAGGAAAAACTGTTTTTT.

V usage is TRBV6-1 and J usage is TRBJ2-5, with a tentative D call TRBD2 (6 bases). The V gene lost 8 bases and the J gene lost 5 bases, with 15 bases spanning the gap. This CDR3 region has 13 residues. Germline V gives CDR1 MNHNS, CDR2 SASEGT. This CDR3 reads CASCRGSGETQYF. DNA for the CDR3: TGTGCCAGCTGCCGGGGGTCTGGCGAGACCCAGTACTTC.

V is TRBV5-1 and J is TRBJ2-1, with 12 bases that match TRBD2. With 0 bases clipped from V and 8 bases from J, the junction kept 9 bases outside the gene matches. The germline gives CDR1 SGHRS, CDR2 YFSETQ. This CDR3 contains 17 residues. This chain's CDR3 is CASSLAETSGSGYEQFF. The CDR3 DNA reads TGCGCCAGCAGCTTGGCGGAGACTAGCGGGAGTGGTTATGAGCAGTTCTTC.

This clone was observed a single time. This sequence joins TRBV18 and TRBJ1-4; D is uncertain. Germline-derived CDR1 and CDR2 are KGHSH and LQKENI. V lost 3 bases and J lost 7, with 6 bases in between. CDR3 length: 12 amino acids. The CDR3 DNA reads as TGTGCCAGCTCACCCGCGTCTGAAAAACTGTTTTTT. Protein product: CASSPASEKLFF.

The chain recombines TRBV29-1 with TRBJ2-1; 7 positions agree with TRBD2. The V gene end was trimmed by 2 bases and the J gene end by 0 bases; junction bases not matched to a gene: 4. The CDR3 extends over 15 amino acids. The germline V gene encodes CDR1 SQVTM and CDR2 ANQGSEA. The CDR3 loop is CSVEMGGSSYNEQFF. The CDR3 nucleotides read TGCAGCGTTGAAATGGGGGGGAGCTCCTACAATGAGCAGTTCTTC.

As to this clone: Other DNA sequences in the sample encode the same CDR3. The chain links TRBV5-1 to TRBJ2-5, with D tentatively TRBD1 (6 bases). CDR1 SGHRS and CDR2 YFSETQ come from the germline V gene. V gave up 0 bases and J gave up 4 bases, with 7 bases separating them. The CDR3 runs to 13 residues. CDR3 residues: CASSLVGGETQYF. DNA for the CDR3: TGCGCCAGCAGCTTGGTAGGGGGAGAGACCCAGTACTTC.

This chain joins TRBV18 and TRBJ2-1; D unresolved. Trimming shortened V by 0 bases and J by 0 bases, and 12 bases separated the two germline ends. The CDR3 length is 17 residues. The germline V gene encodes CDR1 KGHSH and CDR2 LQKENI. DNA of the CDR3: TGTGCCAGCTCACCACCCTCGCGGCTACACTCCTACAATGAGCAGTTCTTC. Translating gives CASSPPSRLHSYNEQFF.

This chain joins TRBV19 and TRBJ2-5, with D perhaps TRBD1 (5 bases). The germline V and J ends were trimmed by 4 bases and 1 base, with 13 bases remaining between them. Germline-derived CDR1 and CDR2 are LNHDA and SQIVND (reference sequence). This CDR3 spans 15 amino acids. CDR3 sequence reads: CASSTRQTPQETQYF. CDR3 in DNA: TGTGCCAGTAGTACCCGACAGACCCCCCAAGAGACCCAGTACTTC.

The V gene is TRBV6-1, the J gene TRBJ1-5; D perhaps matches TRBD1 (5 bases). With 2 bases removed from V and 7 bases from J, the gap between germline ends came to 6 bases. Per germline, CDR1 MNHNS and CDR2 SASEGT. This CDR3 spans 12 amino acids. CDR3 coding DNA: TGTGCCAGCAGTGAACGGGGGCAGCCCCAGCATTTT. Translating gives CASSERGQPQHF.

This clone was detected once. This chain uses TRBV21-1 with TRBJ1-1; whether TRBD1, the table's D call, matches the DNA was not checked. TRBV21-1 is reported as a pseudogene. The CDR3 is 16 residues long. The CDR3 region is CASSEEPARGYSEAFF. Here the CDR3 DNA reads TGTGCCAGCAGCGAGGAGCCCGCCAGGGGATACTCTGAAGCTTTCTTT.

The chain has TRBV28 and TRBJ2-6; D is unclear. Trimming took 6 bases from V and 0 from J, leaving 12 bases between them. The CDR3 is 16 amino acids. Germline V gives CDR1 MDHEN, CDR2 SYDVKM. The DNA for the CDR3 is TGTGCCAGCAGCCCCTGGTCAGACTCTGGGGCCAACGTCCTGACTTTC. Translating it yields CASSPWSDSGANVLTF.

This chain joins TRBV5-4 and TRBJ1-2; D call uncertain. The CDR3 is 14 residues long. V lost 5 bases and J lost 1, with 12 bases in between. CDR1 and CDR2 (germline): SGHNT, YYREEE (reference sequence). In DNA, the CDR3 is TGTGCCAGCAGTTTGACTTCAGATAACTATGGCTACACCTTC. This translates into CASSLTSDNYGYTF.

This chain joins TRBV29-1 and TRBJ2-3, with D perhaps TRBD1 or TRBD2 (5 bases each). Germline V gene data show CDR1 as SQVTM and CDR2 as ANQGSEA. Trimming removed 8 bases at V and 2 bases at J, with 20 bases between. There are 15 residues in the CDR3. CDR3 loop: CSLTGTQAPTDTQYF. The CDR3 DNA sequence: TGCAGCCTGACGGGGACCCAGGCCCCCACAGATACGCAGTATTTT.